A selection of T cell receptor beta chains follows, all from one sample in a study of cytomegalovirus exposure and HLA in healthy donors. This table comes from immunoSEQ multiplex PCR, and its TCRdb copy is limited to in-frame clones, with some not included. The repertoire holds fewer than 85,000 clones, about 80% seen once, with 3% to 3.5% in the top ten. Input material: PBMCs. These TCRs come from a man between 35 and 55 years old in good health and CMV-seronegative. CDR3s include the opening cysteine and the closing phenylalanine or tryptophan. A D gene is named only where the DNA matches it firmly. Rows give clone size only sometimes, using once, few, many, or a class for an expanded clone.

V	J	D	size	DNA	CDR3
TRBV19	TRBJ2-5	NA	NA	TGTGCCAGTAGTGTGAGGGCCGGCCAAGAGACCCAGTACTTC	CASSVRAGQETQYF
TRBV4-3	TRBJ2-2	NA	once	TGCGCCAGCAGCCAAGAGGTCAGGACGAACACCGGGGAGCTGTTTTTT	CASSQEVRTNTGELFF
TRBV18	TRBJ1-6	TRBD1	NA	TGTGCCAGCTCACCACGACCGGGACAGGGAAGTTCACCCCTCCACTTT	CASSPRPGQGSSPLHF
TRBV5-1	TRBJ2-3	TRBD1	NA	TGCGCCAGCAGCTTGGGTGACAGGGCGATCACAGATACGCAGTATTTT	CASSLGDRAITDTQYF
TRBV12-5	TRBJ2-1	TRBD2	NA	TGTGCTAGTGGGGGCAGCGGGGGGGCCTTCTCCCATGAGCAGTTCTTC	CASGGSGGAFSHEQFF
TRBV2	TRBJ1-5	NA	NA	TGTGCCAGCAGCCTTTCGGACAGCTATAGCAATCAGCCCCAGCATTTT	CASSLSDSYSNQPQHF
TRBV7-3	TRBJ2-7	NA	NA	TGTGCCAGCAAGCGGCCGGGGTCCACCGAGCAGTACTTC	CASKRPGSTEQYF
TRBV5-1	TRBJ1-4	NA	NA	TGCGCCAGCAGCTTGGACAGGGTTGGCATAACTAATGAAAAACTGTTTTTT	CASSLDRVGITNEKLFF
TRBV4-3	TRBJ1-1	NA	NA	TGCGCCAGCAGCCTTTCCGGGGGCACTGAAGCTTTCTTT	CASSLSGGTEAFF
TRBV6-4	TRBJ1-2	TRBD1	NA	TGTGCCAGCAGTGGCAGACAGGGGTGGAGTTTAGGTGGCTACACCTTC	CASSGRQGWSLGGYTF
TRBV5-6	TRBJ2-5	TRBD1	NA	TGTGCCAGCAGCATACAGGGGGCCGAGACCCAGTACTTC	CASSIQGAETQYF
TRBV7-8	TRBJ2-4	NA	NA	TGTGCCAGCAGCTTAGTCAGCCCACAGGAGACGATAGCCAAAAACATTCAGTACTTC	CASSLVSPQETIAKNIQYF
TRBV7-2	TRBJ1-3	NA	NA	TGTGCCAGCAGCGATAGACTAACTGGAAACACCATATATTTT	CASSDRLTGNTIYF
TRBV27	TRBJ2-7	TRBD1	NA	TGTGCCAGCAGTGCGCACAGGGGGCAAGGGGACTACGAGCAGTACTTC	CASSAHRGQGDYEQYF
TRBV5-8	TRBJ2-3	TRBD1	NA	TGTGCCAGCAGCTTCGGACAGGGTCAAGATACGCAGTATTTT	CASSFGQGQDTQYF
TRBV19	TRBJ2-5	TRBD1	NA	TGTGCCAGTACCTCCTACCCCGGACAGGGGCTGGCAGAGACCCAGTACTTC	CASTSYPGQGLAETQYF
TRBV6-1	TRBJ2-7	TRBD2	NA	TGTGCCAGCAAGACTAGCGGGCCCACCTACGAGCAGTACTTC	CASKTSGPTYEQYF
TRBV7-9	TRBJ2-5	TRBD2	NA	TGTGCCAGCGGACCCCGGGGGGTTCTACTAGCGGGGCAAGAGACCCAGTACTTC	CASGPRGVLLAGQETQYF
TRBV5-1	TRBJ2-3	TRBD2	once	TGCGCCAGCAGCTTGGAGCGGGGGGGCGGGGGAGATACGCAGTATTTT	CASSLERGGGGDTQYF
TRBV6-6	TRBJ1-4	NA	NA	TGTGCCAGCAACGATAACGGAGGATATGAAAAACTGTTTTTT	CASNDNGGYEKLFF
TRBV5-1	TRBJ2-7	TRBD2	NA	TGCGCCAGCAGCCTAGGACTAGCGGGATCCGAGCAGTACTTC	CASSLGLAGSEQYF
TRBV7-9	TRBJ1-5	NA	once	TGTGCCAGCAGCACGGCGGGGGGCAATCAGCCCCAGCATTTT	CASSTAGGNQPQHF
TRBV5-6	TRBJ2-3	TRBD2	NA	TGTGCCAGCAGCGGGCTTTGGGGGGGGTCAGATACGCAGTATTTT	CASSGLWGGSDTQYF
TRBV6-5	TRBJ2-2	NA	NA	TGTGCCAGCAGTTACGTACACATAAACACCGGGGAGCTGTTTTTT	CASSYVHINTGELFF
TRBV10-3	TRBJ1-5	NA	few	TGTGCCATCAGTGAGTCGACGCAGGGATATCAGCCCCAGCATTTT	CAISESTQGYQPQHF
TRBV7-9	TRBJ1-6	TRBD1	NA	TGTGCCAGCAGCTTAGAAGGGACAGGAGTTACTTCACCCCTCCACTTT	CASSLEGTGVTSPLHF
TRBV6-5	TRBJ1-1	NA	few	TGTGCCAGCAGTTACTACCGGGAGCCCGTCGCAGCTTTCTTT	CASSYYREPVAAFF
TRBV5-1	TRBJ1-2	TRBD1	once	TGCGCCAGCAGCTTGGCCACACTTCGACAGGGTAATGATGGCTACACCTTC	CASSLATLRQGNDGYTF
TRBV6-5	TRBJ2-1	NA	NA	TGTGCCAGCAGTTACTGGGAAAGCGGGTACAATGAGCAGTTCTTC	CASSYWESGYNEQFF
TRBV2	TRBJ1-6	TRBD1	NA	TGTGCCAGCAGGAACGACAGGGGCTGGAATTCACCCCTCCACTTT	CASRNDRGWNSPLHF
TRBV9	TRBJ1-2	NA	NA	TGTGCCAGCGGACAGTCCTATGGCTACACCTTC	CASGQSYGYTF
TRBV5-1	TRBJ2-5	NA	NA	TGCGCCAGCACTTATTCTAGCGTTAAAGAGACCCAGTACTTC	CASTYSSVKETQYF
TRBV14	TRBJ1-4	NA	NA	TGTGCCAGCAGCCAAGCCCCGGGAACTAATGAAAAACTGTTTTTT	CASSQAPGTNEKLFF
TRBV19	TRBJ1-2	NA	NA	TGTGCCAGTAGAACTGGCGGACAGTCCCATGGCTACACCTTC	CASRTGGQSHGYTF
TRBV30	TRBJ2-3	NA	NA	TGTGCCTGGATGGGCAGGGGTGCAGATACGCAGTATTTT	CAWMGRGADTQYF
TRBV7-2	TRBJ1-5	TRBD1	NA	TGTGCCAGCAGCTTAGCAGGGGGCGGCAATCAGCCCCAGCATTTT	CASSLAGGGNQPQHF
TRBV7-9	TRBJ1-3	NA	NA	TGTGCCAGCAGCTTGTTAACACCTCACACCATATATTTT	CASSLLTPHTIYF
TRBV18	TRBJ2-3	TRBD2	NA	TGTGCCAGCTCCCCCCTCGGAGCGGGGGGGCAAGATACGCAGTATTTT	CASSPLGAGGQDTQYF
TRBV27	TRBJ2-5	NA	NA	TGTGCCAGCAGTTTATTTTTCCCTCAAGAGACCCAGTACTTC	CASSLFFPQETQYF
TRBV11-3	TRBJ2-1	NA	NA	TGTGCCAGCAGCCGACCGACAGCAAACAATGAGCAGTTCTTC	CASSRPTANNEQFF
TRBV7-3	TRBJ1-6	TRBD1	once	TGTGCCAGCAGCTTGGGACAGGGGGATAATTCACCCCTCCACTTT	CASSLGQGDNSPLHF
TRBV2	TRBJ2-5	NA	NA	TGTGCCAGCACCCTGGACTCTCAAGAGACCCAGTACTTC	CASTLDSQETQYF
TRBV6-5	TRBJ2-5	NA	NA	TGTGCCAGCAGTTACGGAGGCGGCAGCCAGTACTTC	CASSYGGGSQYF
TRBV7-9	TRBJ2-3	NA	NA	TGTGCCAGCAGACAGGGTGGGAGCACAGATACGCAGTATTTT	CASRQGGSTDTQYF
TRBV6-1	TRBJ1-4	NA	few	TGTGCCAGCAGGATCGGGACTCGAGGCGAAAAACTGTTTTTT	CASRIGTRGEKLFF
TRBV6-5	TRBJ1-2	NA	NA	TGTGCCAGCAGCAAAACATTCCCTAACTATGGCTACACCTTC	CASSKTFPNYGYTF
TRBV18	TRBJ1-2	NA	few	TGTGCCAGCTCACCTGCCACAGGGCTCTATGGCTACACCTTC	CASSPATGLYGYTF
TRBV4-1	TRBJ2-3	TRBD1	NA	TGCGCCAGCAGCCAAGCGACAGGGGGCACAGATACGCAGTATTTT	CASSQATGGTDTQYF
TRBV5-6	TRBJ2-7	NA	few	TGTGCCAGCAGCGGCGACGGGTCGGGGTTCGGCGAGCAGTACTTC	CASSGDGSGFGEQYF
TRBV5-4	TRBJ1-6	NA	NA	TGTGCCAGCAGCTTTTTAGCGGGCTCCTATAATTCACCCCTCCACTTT	CASSFLAGSYNSPLHF
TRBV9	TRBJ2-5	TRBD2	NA	TGTGCCAGCAGCGTAGAGGGTAGCGGGGGACTCGGAGAGACCCAGTACTTC	CASSVEGSGGLGETQYF
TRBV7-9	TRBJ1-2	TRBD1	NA	TGTGCCAGCAGCCCCGCCGGGACAGGGGAAAGCAACTATGGCTACACCTTC	CASSPAGTGESNYGYTF
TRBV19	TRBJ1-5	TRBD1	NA	TGTGCCAGTAGCCTCCAACACCGGGGACAGGGCAATCAGCCCCAGCATTTT	CASSLQHRGQGNQPQHF
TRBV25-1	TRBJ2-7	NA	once	TGTGCCAGCAGGAGGGGGGGGACTTCCTACGAGCAGTACTTC	CASRRGGTSYEQYF
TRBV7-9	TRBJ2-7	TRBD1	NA	TGTTCCAGCAGCCTTGGGGACAGATATAACTACGAGCAGTACTTC	CSSSLGDRYNYEQYF
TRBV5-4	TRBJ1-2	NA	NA	TGTGCCAGCAGCTTGGGGGCAGGGGTTAACTATGGCTACACCTTC	CASSLGAGVNYGYTF
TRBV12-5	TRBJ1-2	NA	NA	TGTGCTAGTGGTTCACCACCACAGGACTATGGCTACACCTTC	CASGSPPQDYGYTF